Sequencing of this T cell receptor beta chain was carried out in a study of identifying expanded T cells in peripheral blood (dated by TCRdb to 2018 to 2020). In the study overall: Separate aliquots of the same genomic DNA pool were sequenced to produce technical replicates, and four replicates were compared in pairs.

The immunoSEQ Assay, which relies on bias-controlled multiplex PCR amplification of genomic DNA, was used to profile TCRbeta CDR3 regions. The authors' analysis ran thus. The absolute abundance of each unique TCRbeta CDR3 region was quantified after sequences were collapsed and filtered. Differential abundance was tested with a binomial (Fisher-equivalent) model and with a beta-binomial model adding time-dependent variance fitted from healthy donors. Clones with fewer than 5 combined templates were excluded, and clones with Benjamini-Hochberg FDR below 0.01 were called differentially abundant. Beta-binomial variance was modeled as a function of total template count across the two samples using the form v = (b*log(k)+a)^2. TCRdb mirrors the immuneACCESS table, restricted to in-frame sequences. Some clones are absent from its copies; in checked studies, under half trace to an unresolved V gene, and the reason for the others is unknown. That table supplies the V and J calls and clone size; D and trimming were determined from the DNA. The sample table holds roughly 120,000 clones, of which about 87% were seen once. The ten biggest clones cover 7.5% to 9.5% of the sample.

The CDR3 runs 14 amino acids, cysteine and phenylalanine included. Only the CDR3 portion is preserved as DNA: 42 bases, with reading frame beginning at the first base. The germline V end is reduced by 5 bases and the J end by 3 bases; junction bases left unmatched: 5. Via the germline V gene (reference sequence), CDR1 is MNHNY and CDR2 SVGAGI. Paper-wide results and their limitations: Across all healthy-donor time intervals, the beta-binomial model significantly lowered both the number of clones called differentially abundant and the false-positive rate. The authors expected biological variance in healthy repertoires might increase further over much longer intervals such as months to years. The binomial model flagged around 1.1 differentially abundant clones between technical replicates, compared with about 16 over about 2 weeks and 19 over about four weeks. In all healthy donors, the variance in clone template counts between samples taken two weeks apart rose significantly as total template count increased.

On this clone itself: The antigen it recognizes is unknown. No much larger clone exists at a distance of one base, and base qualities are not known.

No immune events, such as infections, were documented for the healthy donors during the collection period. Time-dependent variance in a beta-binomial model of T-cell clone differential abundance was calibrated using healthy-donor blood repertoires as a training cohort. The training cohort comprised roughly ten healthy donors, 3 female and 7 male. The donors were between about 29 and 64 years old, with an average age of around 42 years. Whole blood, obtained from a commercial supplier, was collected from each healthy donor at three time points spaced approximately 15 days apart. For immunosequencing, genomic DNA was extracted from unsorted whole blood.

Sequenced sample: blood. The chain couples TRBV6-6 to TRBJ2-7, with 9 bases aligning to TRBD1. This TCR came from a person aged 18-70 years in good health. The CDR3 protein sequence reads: CASSDTGGGYEQYF. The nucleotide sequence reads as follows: TGTGCCAGCAGTGATACAGGGGGCGGCTACGAGCAGTACTTC.